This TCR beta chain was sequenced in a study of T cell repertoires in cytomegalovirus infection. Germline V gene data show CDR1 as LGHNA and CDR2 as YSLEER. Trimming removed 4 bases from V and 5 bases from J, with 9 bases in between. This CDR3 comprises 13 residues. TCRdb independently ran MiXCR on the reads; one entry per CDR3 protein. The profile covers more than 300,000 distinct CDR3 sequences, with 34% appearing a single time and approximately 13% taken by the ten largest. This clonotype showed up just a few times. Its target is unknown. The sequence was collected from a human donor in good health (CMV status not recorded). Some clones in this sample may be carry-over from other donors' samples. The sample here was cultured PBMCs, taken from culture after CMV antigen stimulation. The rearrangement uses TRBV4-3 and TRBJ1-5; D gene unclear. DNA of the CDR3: TGCGCCAGCAGCCCAGACACCGATCAGCCCCAGCATTTT. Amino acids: CASSPDTDQPQHF.